This T cell receptor beta chain was observed in a study of T-cell reconstitution after alpha-beta-depleted transplantation in children. This clonotype was detected a few times. Its target is not known. This CDR3 spans 18 amino acids. The V and J ends lost 3 bases and 2 bases respectively, with 20 bases between them. The germline V gene has CDR1 MGHRA and CDR2 YSYEKL. Preparation of the TCRbeta library used unique molecular identifiers. Via MiXCR, TCRdb re-called the PCR reads, giving one row per CDR3 protein. The sample holds about 870,000 distinct CDR3 sequences, about 16% seen once. Study-wide results and limits: T-cell numbers and diversity one year post-transplant derived largely from freshly generated T cells. Surviving recipient T cells and thymic progenitors produced the high day-60 TCRbeta diversity seen in some patients. Alpha-beta T cells present about two months after transplant were reported to originate from several hundred expanded graft clones.

This receptor was taken from a male patient younger than 18 who had a stem cell transplant for acute lymphoblastic leukemia, so the T cells may come from the graft donor. The chain couples TRBV4-1 to TRBJ2-1; D is perhaps TRBD1 (7 bases). Sequenced here: PBMCs, mostly from graft donor cells, sampled 360 days after TCRalphabeta/CD19-depleted stem cell transplant. CDR3: CASSHAGTAKSPYNEQFF. CDR3 coding DNA: TGCGCCAGCAGCCACGCGGGGACAGCCAAATCCCCCTACAATGAGCAGTTCTTC.